This T cell receptor (beta chain) was observed in a study of cytomegalovirus exposure and HLA in healthy donors (dated by TCRdb to 2016 to 2017). In terms of the full investigation: According to an earlier analysis of 550 to 750 of the donors, 200 million or so T cells yielded over 100 million unique TCR beta sequences and around 300 Gb of sequence data. HLA typing included class I and class II loci at four-digit resolution. Of the 300 to 500 genotyped donors, 65% to 90% were placed in the genetic ancestry cluster associated with self-reported Caucasian donors. On average, around 240,000 unique TCR beta nucleotide sequences were sequenced per donor among 398 genotyped donors of the cohort, with 15% to 20% of those sequences being non-productive. Typing coverage differed by locus: A, B, C, DRB1 and DQB1 were typed in about 620-630 donors, DQA1 in about 560, DPA1 in over 600, and DPB1 in 400 to 490. The study used immunosequencing to profile the T cell repertoires of under 700 subjects and linked those repertoires to cytomegalovirus serostatus. A handful of DR-DQ haplotypes were handled as single units for association and clustering because linkage in the cohort was strong. In addition to the first cohort of 666 subjects, a separate validation cohort of some 120 different subjects was used. A later analysis re-analyzed previously published TCR beta repertoires from 500 to 700 donors and added high-resolution HLA genotyping to study TCR occurrence patterns. An early release that covered 500 to 800 HLA-typed donors contained about 300 gigabases of sequencing data and 85 million to 100 million unique TCR sequences. Rather than drawing on any new phenotypic data, the later analysis identified candidate immune exposures from TCR beta sequences and the way those sequences occurred across donors. An earlier analysis of 587 of the donors applied high-throughput TCR beta sequencing to assess whether each TCR beta V gene segment acted as functional or pseudogenic. The study aimed to test whether signatures of past pathogen exposure could be identified by cataloging public T cell receptors. High-throughput TCR immunosequencing, statistical association of individual TCRs with disease status, and machine learning were combined to predict cytomegalovirus infection status. Donor age, sex, ethnicity and CMV serostatus were compiled together with the repertoire data. Every repertoire in the discovery cohort had been generated on one and the same sequencing platform. In a later genetic analysis, genome-wide SNP genotypes for about 65% of the 666 donors were used, and that subset was treated as a discovery cohort. Here is what the overall study found, with its caveats: Across donors, most TCR sequences were observed very rarely, whereas some public TCRs were present in many individuals. Most CMV-associated TCR beta chains appeared to be HLA-restricted in a later analysis, and the HLA associations seemed to be driven largely by CMV exposure. The authors suggested that the approach could potentially be generalized to other disease states and immunological phenotypes. The presence/absence analyses assumed that sequencing depth was roughly uniform across donors, and that assumption may not be true. Linkage disequilibrium might explain the correlated functional status among segregating V segments, but an unknown experimental factor could not be ruled out. Because counts were too low, 15 to 20 rarely observed V segments, including chromosome 9 orphons, were excluded from the earlier analysis of 587 of the donors. A cluster of highly shared sequence variants was judged likely to be a technical artifact of the sequencing pipeline. Immune exposure information for the cohort was limited to CMV serostatus. An association between a missense DCLRE1C variant and V-gene and J-gene trimming of TCR beta chains was found in a later genetic analysis and replicated in an independent cohort. A total of fewer than 200 TCR beta chains were listed by the study as associated with cytomegalovirus. A later analysis found that HLA-associated TCR beta chains were more clonally expanded and had lower generation probabilities than equally common non-associated chains. A later analysis associated approximately 17,000 TCR beta sequences with specific HLA alleles at a false discovery rate of 0.05. A further reported finding was that TCR beta sequences accurately predicted the HLA-A and HLA-B alleles for most subjects in the first cohort. The cohort was sequenced for TCR beta chains only, and without alpha or paired-chain data the features that could be detected were limited. In both the original and validation cohorts, the classifier was reported to diagnose cytomegalovirus status with high specificity and sensitivity. In an earlier analysis of approximately 590 of the donors, most TCR beta V segments appeared in productive rearrangements about 87% or about 30% of the time, broadly matching IMGT annotations. When HLA alleles, especially DR and DQ, strongly co-occurred, attributing TCR associations to individual alleles was difficult. The 87-base-pair reads could not distinguish some IMGT-functional V segments, including TRBV6-2 and TRBV6-3, so those segments were excluded. In a later analysis, TCR association rates were found to vary across HLA loci, with the most associated TCRs seen for DRB1 alleles and the fewest for HLA-C alleles. Compared with the roughly 700-donor mean, donors in an Asian-associated ancestry cluster had fewer N-insertions in productive TCRs, according to a later genetic analysis. HLA typing was unavailable for some donors at each locus, so association tests used only the typed subset. A later analysis reported that several top co-occurrence clusters appeared linked to parvovirus B19, influenza, CMV and Epstein-Barr virus. Three of the identified cytomegalovirus-associated TCR beta chains were confirmed in vitro to be specific for cytomegalovirus antigens.

This clone came up once. The specificity of this receptor is unknown. No per-base quality is available; no much larger clone lies one base away. The cohort comprised 670 or so healthy bone marrow donors. All cohort members were sampled while nominally healthy, although unrecorded immune exposures were likely present. The donor was CMV seronegative and was included in the group of hundreds of seronegative cohort members. Every donor gave a peripheral blood sample, and the peripheral blood mononuclear cells from that sample were used for TCR beta sequencing. Genomic DNA extraction from the blood cell samples was performed with the Qiagen DNeasy Blood Extraction Kit. V ends up 4 bases short and J 5 bases short, with an unmatched junction base count of 8. Per the germline V gene, SGDLS is the CDR1 and YYNGEE is the CDR2. The cysteine opens and the phenylalanine closes a CDR3 of 14 amino acids. Solely the CDR3 DNA is kept, with 42 bases framed from the first base.

The library came from the immunoSEQ multiplex PCR assay. For the multiplex PCR, a mixture combining 60 forward primers for TCR Vbeta segments and 13 reverse primers for TCR Jbeta segments was used. The CDR3 region of rearranged TCR beta genes was amplified from genomic DNA by a multiplex PCR assay. The Illumina HiSeq System was used to sequence the amplified TCR beta libraries as 87-base-pair reads. The paper's data handling went like this. Across the 500 to 850 repertoires, a later analysis counted tens of millions of unique TCR beta chains, roughly 11 million of which were shared by at least two donors. Raw reads were error-corrected and collapsed into unique sequences with a nearest-neighbor algorithm that merged closely related sequences to remove PCR and sequencing errors. V, D and J gene segments were assigned by aligning CDR3 sequences to IMGT reference sequences. For a sequence to be retained, a match of at least six nucleotides to both a V gene segment and a J gene segment was required. A rearrangement was called productive if the CDR3 had no stop codons and remained in frame with V and J, and every other rearrangement was called non-productive. CDR3 was defined according to IMGT convention as the region running from the second conserved V-encoded cysteine to the conserved J-encoded phenylalanine. The earlier analysis of 500 to 600 of the donors excluded sequences that lacked an unambiguous match to a single V gene segment. In an earlier analysis of several hundred of the donors, V segments were called functional above 56.7% productive rearrangements and were called segregating when the between-donor standard deviation exceeded 5%. A statistical classification framework was built to diagnose cytomegalovirus status from the catalog of TCR beta chain sequences. In a later analysis, V and J genes were assigned by comparing TCR nucleotide sequences against IMGT/GENE-DB human TR gene sequences. Using the TCRdist pipeline, a later analysis assigned CDR3 sequences along with most-parsimonious VDJ recombination scenarios. In a later analysis, each TCR beta chain was defined by its CDR3 amino acid sequence together with its V-gene family, and reads lacking a unique V-gene family were excluded. As a way to deal with suspected cross-contamination and a sequencing artifact, a later analysis dropped over 550 nucleotide sequences that were highly shared and had low generation probability. In a later analysis, a clonal expansion index for each public chain was calculated from normalized within-repertoire ranks of inferred template counts. Generation probabilities in a later analysis came from a VDJ recombination model fitted to out-of-frame rearrangements, and those results were checked against IGoR. In a later analysis, TCR-TCR, TCR-HLA and TCR-CMV co-occurrence was scored with hypergeometric tests, and a repertoire-size bias correction was applied to TCR pairs. A later analysis estimated false discovery rates by permuting HLA or CMV assignments 20 times. In a later analysis, co-occurring TCRs were grouped using DBSCAN, with TCRdist sequence similarity added in when clustering inside HLA-allele-positive subsets. Repertoires with fewer than 30,000 or more than 120,000 public chains were left out of co-occurrence clustering, as were five repertoires with anomalous nucleotide sharing. As stored in TCRdb, this immuneACCESS dataset retains in-frame rearrangements with V and J assigned. A fraction of the clones does not appear; measured against another copy, unresolved V genes explain less than half of the discrepancy, and the remainder lacks a known reason. V, J and clone size reflect that table, while D and trimming were determined from the DNA. The sample records 69,000 or so clones, about three quarters of which are singletons. The ten biggest clones cover over 2.5% of the sample.

The V and J genes are TRBV9 and TRBJ2-7, with 8 central nucleotides matching TRBD1. Sequencing input: PBMCs. This clonotype was sampled from a man in his late teens or twenties in good health and CMV-seronegative. The nucleotide sequence reads TGTGCCAGCAGCCCCCGGACAGGGCTGCACGAGCAGTACTTC. It codes for CASSPRTGLHEQYF.